This T cell receptor beta chain was captured in a study of cytomegalovirus exposure and HLA in healthy donors. Germline CDR1 reads SGHTA; CDR2 reads FQGNSA. This CDR3 is 15 amino acids long. V dropped 5 bases and J dropped 0; count of bases not matched to a gene: 5. A multiplex PCR was run with 60 Vbeta primers and 13 Jbeta primers. Produced via immunoSEQ multiplex PCR; TCRdb's table is partial and in-frame only. The profile shows roughly 74,000 clones, 78% of them singletons. Concerning this clone: Its cognate antigen is unknown.

Study-wide results and limits: Cytomegalovirus association was assigned to 170 or so TCR beta chains. Later analysis demonstrated an association between a missense DCLRE1C variant and TCR beta V- and J-gene trimming. A later analysis revealed that TCR association rates differed between HLA loci, peaking at DRB1 and bottoming out at HLA-C.

The chain recombines TRBV7-2 with TRBJ1-2; 8 bases line up with TRBD1. Input material: PBMCs. This sequence originates from a man aged 40-55 years in good health and CMV-seronegative. CDR3 DNA: TGTGCCAGCAGCCAAGACAGGGGCACTAACTATGGCTACACCTTC. It translates to CASSQDRGTNYGYTF.